The rows below give T cell receptor beta chains drawn from one sample of a study of blood T cells in healthy people across ages. Each CDR3 protein gets one entry after TCRdb re-called the 5' RACE reads with MiXCR. This table holds about 840,000 distinct CDR3 sequences, just under 30% found once. Separately, the same data were catalogued under a study of T cells of mothers and their children.

Sequenced: blood. All receptors come from a woman aged 40 to 49 in good health. Both conserved end residues are part of each CDR3. Fields, in order: D gene, clone size, J gene, V gene, CDR3 DNA, CDR3 protein. D genes are given only for firm matches. Clone size is shown for a subset of rows, as once, few, many or a class of expanded clone.

.	many	TRBJ2-5	TRBV6-5	TGTGCCAGCAGTTACGCACAGCAAGAGACCCAGTACTTC	CASSYAQQETQYF
.	.	TRBJ1-1	TRBV19	TGTGCCAGTAGGAACCGACTGAACACTGAAGCTTTCTTT	CASRNRLNTEAFF
TRBD1	.	TRBJ1-2	TRBV7-9	TGTGCCAGCAGCCCAGGACAGGCCCTCGGCTACACCTTC	CASSPGQALGYTF
.	.	TRBJ1-1	TRBV29-1	TGCAGCGTTGGAGGTGGTGGCCACTCGTACACTGAAGCTTTCTTT	CSVGGGGHSYTEAFF
.	.	TRBJ1-4	TRBV29-1	TGCAGCGTGGACCAGGGAGGAAATGAAAAACTGTTTTTT	CSVDQGGNEKLFF
.	.	TRBJ2-6	TRBV28	TGTGCCAGCAGTTTAGTTGGAGGCGCCCACTCTGGGGCCAACGTCCTGACTTTC	CASSLVGGAHSGANVLTF
TRBD1	.	TRBJ2-1	TRBV24-1	TGTGCCACCAGGGACAGGGGGTACAATGAGCAGTTCTTT	CATRDRGYNEQFF
.	.	TRBJ1-2	TRBV20-1	TGCAGTGCTAGAGAGGCCGGAGTGGGAGGCTACACCTTC	CSAREAGVGGYTF
.	few	TRBJ1-1	TRBV5-1	TGCGCCAGCAGCTTAGATAGGACACCTAAGGACACTGCAGCTTTCTTT	CASSLDRTPKDTAAFF
.	.	TRBJ1-5	TRBV12-3/TRBV12-4	TGTGCCAGCAGCACCAGGGTTTTGGGCTGGCCCCAGCATTTT	CASSTRVLGWPQHF
.	many	TRBJ1-2	TRBV12-3/TRBV12-4	TGTGCCAGCAGCCCCACAGGGATCGATGGCTACACCTTC	CASSPTGIDGYTF
.	.	TRBJ2-4	TRBV28	TGTGCCAGCAGGACTACTGGGGTGGAGCAGAACTTC	CASRTTGVEQNF
.	.	TRBJ2-1	TRBV13	TGTGCCAGCAACAAGACGGACATGGTCCCCTACGAGCAGTTCTTC	CASNKTDMVPYEQFF
.	many	TRBJ2-7	TRBV29-1	TGCAGCGTTGAAGATGCCCTTAATAGCGGCGGCTACGAGCAGTACTTC	CSVEDALNSGGYEQYF
.	many	TRBJ1-4	TRBV29-1	TGCAGCGTCCAGGGTCAGGGACGAGAAAAACTGTTTTTT	CSVQGQGREKLFF
.	.	TRBJ2-3	TRBV20-1	TGCAGTGCTAGAGATTCAGGGGGGCCTGGAGATACGCAGTATTTT	CSARDSGGPGDTQYF
.	.	TRBJ2-2	TRBV5-1	TGCGCCAGCAGCTTGGCCCCGAGCGGCACCGGGGAGCTGTTTTTT	CASSLAPSGTGELFF
TRBD1	.	TRBJ1-4	TRBV5-1	TGCGCCAGCAGCTTGGCTTCAGGGGGTGAAGAAAAACTGTTTTTT	CASSLASGGEEKLFF
.	.	TRBJ2-5	TRBV20-1	TGCAGTGCTAGTATGTTAGGCCTACAAGAGACCCAGTACTTC	CSASMLGLQETQYF
.	.	TRBJ1-2	TRBV3-1	TGTGCCAGCAGCCAAGAGCGGTCCCGAGGAATAGGCTACACCTTC	CASSQERSRGIGYTF
.	many	TRBJ1-2	TRBV4-3	TGCGCCAGCAGCCAATCCCCGGGACAAGTGGACTTCAGGACCTTC	CASSQSPGQVDFRTF
.	.	TRBJ2-7	TRBV5-1	TGCGCCAGCAGCTTGGACCAGGTCTCCTACGAGCAGTACTTC	CASSLDQVSYEQYF
TRBD1	few	TRBJ2-7	TRBV7-2	TGTGCCACGCAGAAGGACAGGGGGTCCTACGAGCAGTACTTC	CATQKDRGSYEQYF
TRBD2	.	TRBJ2-2	TRBV7-3	TGTGCCAGCAGCTTAGGACTAGCGAACACCGGGGAGCTGTTTTTT	CASSLGLANTGELFF
.	many	TRBJ2-3	TRBV7-2	TGTGCCAGCAGCTTAAGGGGGGCCGGCACAGATACGCAGTATTTT	CASSLRGAGTDTQYF
.	once	TRBJ1-4	TRBV9	TGTGCCAGCAGCGGAACAGGGATAGTAGGGGAAAAACTGTTTTTT	CASSGTGIVGEKLFF
.	many	TRBJ2-1	TRBV4-2	TGTGCCAGCAGCCAAGTCATCAGGGGCCGCACAGGTAATGAGCAGTTCTTC	CASSQVIRGRTGNEQFF
TRBD2	few	TRBJ2-3	TRBV5-1	TGCGCCAGCGGAACGCGGGGGGCAAACACAGATACGCAGTATTTT	CASGTRGANTDTQYF
.	few	TRBJ1-5	TRBV6-5	TGTGCCAGCAGCTTGAGTAGCGGCAATCAGCCCCAGCATTTT	CASSLSSGNQPQHF
.	few	TRBJ2-5	TRBV15	TGTGCCACCAGCAAGGGGCTCCAAGAGACCCAGTACTTC	CATSKGLQETQYF
TRBD1	.	TRBJ2-1	TRBV20-1	TGCAGTGCTAGAGCCGGGACAGGGTCCAACAATGAGCAGTTCTTC	CSARAGTGSNNEQFF
TRBD1	.	TRBJ1-5	TRBV4-1	TGCGCCAGCAGCCGGTTGACAGGGGACAATCAGCCCCAGCATTTT	CASSRLTGDNQPQHF
TRBD1	.	TRBJ1-5	TRBV5-1	TGCGCCAGCAGCCCGGACAGGGGGACTCAGCCCCAGCATTTT	CASSPDRGTQPQHF
.	many	TRBJ2-1	TRBV6-5	TGTGCCAGCAACCAGGGTGGAGCTTACAATGAGCAGTTCTTC	CASNQGGAYNEQFF
TRBD1	many	TRBJ2-7	TRBV7-9	TGTGCCAGCAGCAAAACGACAGGGCGCGAGCAGTACTTC	CASSKTTGREQYF
TRBD1	few	TRBJ2-2	TRBV11-2	TGTGCCAGCAGCGACAGACAGGGGAACACCGGGGAGCTGTTTTTT	CASSDRQGNTGELFF
.	.	TRBJ1-5	TRBV10-3	TGTGCCATCAGTGAAGGAGGGACCAGCAATCAGCCCCAGCATTTT	CAISEGGTSNQPQHF
.	.	TRBJ2-5	TRBV7-2	TGTGCCAGCAGCTTAGGGCGGGGTACTCAAGAGGCCCAGTACTTC	CASSLGRGTQEAQYF
TRBD1	.	TRBJ2-7	TRBV2	TGTGCCAGCAGTAGCGGACAGGGTATGTTCTACGAGCAGTACTTC	CASSSGQGMFYEQYF
.	.	TRBJ1-2	TRBV20-1	TGCAGTGCAGATCAAACTCGGGACGGTCGCTACACCTTC	CSADQTRDGRYTF
TRBD1	.	TRBJ2-7	TRBV7-9	TGTGCCAGCAGTGGGGGACAGGGGGCCAGCTCCTACGAGCAGTACTTC	CASSGGQGASSYEQYF
.	few	TRBJ2-1	TRBV3-1	TGTGCCAGCAGCCAAGATGATAGGGGGGCGGTAAATGAGCAGTTCTTC	CASSQDDRGAVNEQFF
.	.	TRBJ1-1	TRBV5-5	TGTGCCAGCAGCCGCGCTATTGGAAGTGAAGCTTTCTTT	CASSRAIGSEAFF
TRBD2	.	TRBJ2-5	TRBV5-1	TGCGCCAGCAGCTTGGCCGGGGGGGTGCCCGGGGAAAATGAGCAGTACTTC	CASSLAGGVPGENEQYF
.	few	TRBJ1-2	TRBV28	TGTGCCAGCAGTTTTGGGGGCAATGGCTACACCTTC	CASSFGGNGYTF
TRBD2	.	TRBJ2-1	TRBV7-3	TGTGCCAGCGGCTTTACAGCGGGGGGGCGATGGGAGCAGTTCTTC	CASGFTAGGRWEQFF
.	.	TRBJ2-2	TRBV7-2	TGTGCCAGCAGCTTCGGAGGGCGAGGGCTGTTTTTT	CASSFGGRGLFF
.	.	TRBJ1-2	TRBV20-1	TGCAGTGCTAGAGATGGGAACTCAGGGTCGGGCTATGGCTACACCTTC	CSARDGNSGSGYGYTF
.	.	TRBJ2-5	TRBV7-8	TGTGCCAGCAGCCTCTCGGGGCTAGCCCAAGAGACCCAGTACTTC	CASSLSGLAQETQYF